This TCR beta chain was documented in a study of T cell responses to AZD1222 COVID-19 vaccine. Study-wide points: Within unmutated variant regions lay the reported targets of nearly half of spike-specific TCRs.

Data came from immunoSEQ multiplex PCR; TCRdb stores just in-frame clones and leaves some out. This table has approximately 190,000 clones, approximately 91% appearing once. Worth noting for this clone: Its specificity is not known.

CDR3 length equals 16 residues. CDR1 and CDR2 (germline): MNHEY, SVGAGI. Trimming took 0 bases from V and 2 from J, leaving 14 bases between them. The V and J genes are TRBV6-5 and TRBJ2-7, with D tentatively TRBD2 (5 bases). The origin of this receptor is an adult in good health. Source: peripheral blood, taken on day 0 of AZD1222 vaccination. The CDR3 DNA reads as TGTGCCAGCAGTTACTCGTCCCCGGGGTTTCCCTACGAGCAGTACTTC. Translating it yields CASSYSSPGFPYEQYF.